This TCR beta chain was obtained from a study of cytomegalovirus exposure and HLA in healthy donors. About the study: Ancestry clustering placed roughly 86% of a few hundred genotyped donors in the Caucasian-associated cluster. Study conclusions and caveats: V- and J-gene trimming in TCR beta was tied to a missense DCLRE1C variant by an analysis performed later. Most TCR sequences proved rare, with some public TCRs found in many donors.

PCR employed 60 Vbeta and 13 Jbeta primers. Sequencing used immunoSEQ multiplex PCR; TCRdb keeps in-frame clones, though not all of them. The data contain under 200,000 clones, around 80% of them singletons. The CDR3 runs 15 residues. Per the germline V gene, CDR1 is SGHRS and CDR2 is YFSETQ. Trimming took 0 bases from V and 7 from J; bases not matched to a gene: 2. Details on this clone: Its antigen is undetermined.

The specimen sequenced was PBMCs. The TCR sequence derives from a man between 35 and 55 years old in good health and CMV-seronegative. The chain is built from TRBV5-1 and TRBJ1-6, with 9 bases lining up with TRBD1. The DNA for the CDR3 is TGCGCCAGCAGCTTGGCCGGGACAGGGAATTCACCCCTCCACTTT. Amino acid sequence: CASSLAGTGNSPLHF.